One and the same sample provided the 18 T cell receptor beta chains below, sequenced in a study of shared clonotypes between healthy human individuals. Sequenced by immunoSEQ multiplex PCR; TCRdb stores in-frame clones only, minus some. The table has about 480,000 clones, about 80% seen once. What was sequenced was PBMCs. Receptors originate from a woman in her thirties or forties in good health. Some clones in this sample may be carry-over from other donors' samples.

This clone was seen only a few times. This chain joins TRBV11-2 and TRBJ1-1; perhaps TRBD1 as D (6 bases). The germline gives CDR1 SGHAT, CDR2 FQNNGV. V gave up 4 bases and J gave up 8 bases, with 14 bases separating them. The CDR3 is 13 residues long. The CDR3 loop reads CASSSTLDREAFF. Here the CDR3 DNA reads TGTGCCAGCAGCTCAACCCTAGACAGGGAAGCTTTCTTT.

This sequence joins TRBV5-1 and TRBJ2-3, with D perhaps assigned TRBD1 or TRBD2 (5 bases each). V shed 1 base and J shed 6 bases, with 15 bases lying between them. The CDR3 has 15 residues. Per the germline V gene, CDR1 is SGHRS and CDR2 is YFSETQ. CDR3: CASSLTGRSEDTQYF. The CDR3 DNA follows: TGCGCCAGCAGCTTGACGGGACGGAGCGAGGATACGCAGTATTTT.

V is TRBV6-5 and J is TRBJ1-6, with 8 positions matching TRBD1. Germline CDR1 and CDR2: MNHEY and SVGAGI. The junction had 6 bases not matched to a gene; V was cut back by 4 bases and J by 10 bases. The CDR3 length is 14 residues. The CDR3 DNA is TGTGCCAGCAGTTCCGACAGGGGCGGATCACCCCTCCACTTT. This sequence encodes CASSSDRGGSPLHF.

The V call is TRBV25-1, the J call TRBJ2-5, with unresolved D. The CDR3 loop spans 12 amino acids. Germline CDR1 MGHDK, CDR2 SYGVNS. Between the trimmed V and J ends, which lost 6 bases and 5 bases, there was a span of 10 bases. In nucleotides, the CDR3 is TGTGCCAGCAGCGTTCTATGGGAGACCCAGTACTTC. Its protein product is CASSVLWETQYF. Drawing the rest from reference TRBV25-1 and TRBJ2-5, the complete variable domain is EADIYQTPRYLVIGTGKKITLECSQTMGHDKMYWYQQDPGMELHLIHYSYGVNSTEKGDLSSESTVSRIRTEHFPLTLESARPSHTSQYLCASSVLWETQYFGPGTRLLVL.

For this clone: Since a much larger clone is just one base distant, this may be a read error. The chain uses TRBV5-4 and TRBJ1-2, with D tentatively TRBD1 (5 bases). The CDR3 is 15 residues long. Trimming took off 4 bases at V and 2 bases at J, with 15 bases between the two ends. CDR1 is SGHNT, CDR2 YYREEE, per germline (reference sequence). DNA of the CDR3: TGTGCCAGCAGCCAAGATCCGTGGGGGAACTATGGCTACACCTTC. Amino acid sequence: CASSQDPWGNYGYTF.

This clone was counted between two and nine times. This rearrangement joins TRBV29-1 to TRBJ1-1; tentative D call: TRBD1 (5 bases). V lost 3 bases, J lost 6 bases, and 8 bases lay in between. The CDR3 runs to 11 residues. CDR1 and CDR2 from the germline V gene are SQVTM and ANQGSEA. Here the CDR3 DNA reads TGCAGCGTTGAGAAAGGGGCTGAAGCTTTCTTT. Its protein is CSVEKGAEAFF.

The chain uses TRBV7-9 and TRBJ1-5, with D possibly being TRBD1 (5 bases). The ends were cut back, 6 bases at V and 4 bases at J, with 10 bases in the middle. The V gene's germline CDR1 is SEHNR and CDR2 FQNEAQ (reference sequence). The CDR3 consists of 13 residues. The CDR3 bases are TGTGCCAGCAGTCGGGGACGGAATCAGCCCCAGCATTTT. Its translation: CASSRGRNQPQHF. The whole variable domain, filled in from reference TRBV7-9 and TRBJ1-5, reads DTGVSQNPRHKITKRGQNVTFRCDPISEHNRLYWYRQTLGQGPEFLTYFQNEAQLEKSRLLSDRFSAERPKGSFSTLEIQRTEQGDSAMYLCASSRGRNQPQHFGDGTRLSIL.

This chain uses TRBV7-6 with TRBJ2-1; possible D gene TRBD2, 6 bases. V was clipped by 5 bases and J by 8 bases, with 16 bases between them. This CDR3 contains 14 residues. CDR1 and CDR2 (germline): SGHVS, FNYEAQ. The CDR3 DNA reads TGTGCCAGCAGCCCGGGGTCCCGGGGGTATGAGCAGTTCTTC. It encodes CASSPGSRGYEQFF.

For this clone: Other DNA sequences of this sample code for an identical CDR3. V is TRBV5-6 and J is TRBJ1-4; maybe TRBD1 (6 bases). The germline CDR1 and CDR2 sequences are SGHDT and YYEEEE. CDR3 length: 14 residues. With 4 bases removed from V and 8 bases from J, the gap between germline ends came to 15 bases. The CDR3 here is CASSPQGVGEKLFF. The CDR3, as DNA: TGTGCCAGCAGCCCACAGGGAGTAGGGGAAAAACTGTTTTTT.

The chain uses TRBV27 and TRBJ2-7; D unclear. V lost 3 bases and J lost 3, with 12 bases in between. CDR1 MNHEY and CDR2 SMNVEV come from the germline V gene (reference sequence). The CDR3 has 14 residues. The CDR3 region is CASSLGPVLYEQYF. CDR3 in DNA: TGTGCCAGCAGTTTGGGCCCGGTCCTCTACGAGCAGTACTTC.

V usage is TRBV25-1 and J usage is TRBJ2-3; TRBD2 aligns across 8 bases. J gave up 0 bases and V 4 bases, and 6 bases lay outside the gene matches. Germline V lookup: CDR1 MGHDK, CDR2 SYGVNS. The CDR3 sequence is 16 residues long. The CDR3 nucleotides are TGTGCCAGCAGTGGTACAGCGGGAGAAAGCACAGATACGCAGTATTTT. This encodes CASSGTAGESTDTQYF.

The J gene is TRBJ2-7, the V gene TRBV19, with D perhaps matching TRBD1 (6 bases). The CDR3 totals 15 residues. V was pared by 5 bases and J by 3 bases, with 17 bases between. Per germline, CDR1 LNHDA and CDR2 SQIVND (reference sequence). The CDR3 DNA reads TGTGCCAGTAGTCCCAGTCAAGGGACATACTACGAGCAGTACTTC. Protein sequence: CASSPSQGTYYEQYF. Complete variable domain (other parts from reference TRBV19 and TRBJ2-7): DGGITQSPKYLFRKEGQNVTLSCEQNLNHDAMYWYRQDPGQGLRLIYYSQIVNDFQKGDIAEGYSVSREKKESFPLTVTSAQKNPTAFYLCASSPSQGTYYEQYFGPGTRLTVT.

This rearrangement joins TRBV9 to TRBJ2-2, with TRBD1 matching 7 bases. From germline, CDR1 is SGDLS and CDR2 YYNGEE. The V segment lost 6 bases and the J segment 7 bases; nucleotides outside the gene matches: 3. CDR3 length: 12 residues. This CDR3 is CASNTGVGELFF. For the CDR3, the DNA is TGTGCCAGCAACACAGGGGTCGGGGAGCTGTTTTTT.

The chain uses TRBV5-4 and TRBJ2-3; D unclear. Germline lookup yields CDR1 SGHNT and CDR2 YYREEE (reference sequence). This CDR3 comprises 13 residues. Trimming stripped 1 base from V and 3 bases from J, with 6 bases between. The CDR3, as DNA: TGTGCCAGCAGCTTGAGGGTAACAGATACGCAGTATTTT. Translating it yields CASSLRVTDTQYF.

The chain is built from TRBV4-1 and TRBJ2-7, with 8 bases identical to TRBD1. With V trimmed by 4 bases and J by 5 bases, 16 bases remained unmatched. Germline CDR1 reads MGHRA; CDR2 reads YSYEKL. The CDR3 spans 17 residues. This CDR3 is CASSRTEGDRYSNEQYF. DNA for the CDR3: TGCGCCAGCAGCCGGACCGAGGGGGACAGGTATTCCAACGAGCAGTACTTC.

V gene TRBV5-1 combines with J gene TRBJ2-7; 13 nucleotides line up with TRBD2. Germline V gene data show CDR1 as SGHRS and CDR2 as YFSETQ. The junction had 17 bases not matched to a gene; V was cut back by 4 bases and J by 7 bases. The CDR3 covers 18 residues. The chain's CDR3 is CASSPGPGTSGTPGEQYF. CDR3 nucleotide sequence: TGCGCCAGCAGCCCCGGGCCCGGGACTAGCGGGACTCCAGGGGAGCAGTACTTC.

This clone was detected a few times. The chain joins TRBV7-9 to TRBJ2-7; D perhaps matches TRBD2 (6 bases). Between the trimmed V and J ends, which lost 4 bases and 1 base, there was a span of 14 bases. The CDR3 sequence is 15 residues long. Germline loops: CDR1 SEHNR, CDR2 FQNEAQ (reference sequence). The CDR3 reads CASSSSAGGSYEQYF. CDR3 nucleotide sequence: TGTGCCAGCAGCTCTTCCGCCGGGGGATCCTACGAGCAGTACTTC.

The V and J genes are TRBV11-2 and TRBJ2-1; tentatively, D is TRBD1 (5 bases). The ends were cut back, 4 bases at V and 15 bases at J, with 25 bases in the middle. Per germline, CDR1 SGHAT and CDR2 FQNNGV. CDR3 length: 15 amino acids. In DNA form, the CDR3 reads TGTGCCAGCAGCTCCTTGGGGCTGAACGCCCAACGGCTGTTCTTC. This gives the protein CASSSLGLNAQRLFF.